This record concerns one T cell receptor beta chain sequence. Only in-frame clones appear in the TCRdb table, and some are missing; sequencing was by immunoSEQ multiplex PCR. The sample holds 80,000 to 100,000 clones, roughly 96% seen once. Germline V CDR1 and CDR2: SGHRS, YFSETQ. The V segment lost 4 bases and the J segment 5 bases; nucleotides outside the gene matches: 10. This CDR3 region has 15 residues. The data originate from a study of blood T cell repertoires in COVID-19. Study information: Samples of COVID-19 (acute and convalescent) were obtained from the United States, Italy and Spain. PBMCs, B-cell-depleted T cells, or T cells were the source of the cDNA or gDNA that made up the material.

The chain employs TRBV5-1 and TRBJ2-5, with TRBD1 matching 8 bases. Sequencing used peripheral blood. This receptor was identified in a human donor with active COVID-19. The donor label of this sample is uncertain. The CDR3 loop is CASSTGQGQSETQYF. CDR3 DNA sequence: TGCGCCAGCAGCACCGGACAGGGCCAAAGCGAGACCCAGTACTTC.